This T cell receptor beta chain was identified in a study of TIL therapy for anti-PD-1-resistant metastatic lung cancer. Study-wide points: Infused TIL clonotypes partially replaced the baseline blood repertoire, then decayed over months.

The junction had 10 bases not matched to a gene; V was cut back by 5 bases and J by 4 bases. CDR3 length: 17 residues. Germline V gives CDR1 LNHNV, CDR2 YYDKDF (reference sequence). Turning to this clone: No antigen is known for it.

The libraries were made with immunoSEQ v3. This table comes from immunoSEQ multiplex PCR, and its TCRdb copy is limited to in-frame clones, with some not included. The profile shows about 50,000 clones, about 80% of them singletons. The time point was: pre-treatment sample, taken before nivolumab and TIL therapy. Patients were adults with stage 4 NSCLC. The input for sequencing was blood, taken at baseline. The rearrangement links TRBV15 to TRBJ2-2; TRBD2 agrees at 10 bases. The TCR was taken from a woman aged 25 to 80 with non-small cell lung cancer. The CDR3 spells CATSRLAGVWGTGELFF. As DNA, the CDR3 is TGTGCCACCAGCCGTCTAGCGGGAGTATGGGGCACCGGGGAGCTGTTTTTT.